This record covers a single T cell receptor (beta chain). Its antigen is currently unknown. This record belongs to a study of T cells after yellow fever vaccination. Study summary: With SMART-Seq v4 Ultra Low Input, the fractions containing low cell numbers were prepared. Regarding the study as a whole: Among all clonotypes, a small share was observed in both CD4 and CD8 compartments.

TCR cDNA was made by 5'RACE template switching, adding a universal primer site and UMIs. TCRdb passed the 5' RACE reads through MiXCR, listing each CDR3 protein once. Of about 260,000 distinct CDR3 sequences in the sample, roughly 13% were seen once. The sequences come from CD4+ T cells sorted from PBMCs, collected 45 days after the yellow fever booster vaccination. The receptor was isolated from a man aged 25-45 years who received the YFV17D yellow fever vaccine.

The CDR3 region has the DNA TGTGCCAGCAGTTACTCGTCGGGACAGAGAAATTCACCCCTCCACTTT. Translated, it gives CASSYSSGQRNSPLHF. V usage is TRBV6-5 and J usage is TRBJ1-6; 7 bases align to TRBD1. The junction had 6 bases not matched to a gene; V was cut back by 0 bases and J by 7 bases. The CDR3 has 16 amino acids. Germline V lookup: CDR1 MNHEY, CDR2 SVGAGI.